The 14 T cell receptor beta chains below come from one sample, sequenced in a study of control samples from healthy donors and cancer patients. The data were produced by immunoSEQ multiplex PCR, yet TCRdb's version contains in-frame clones alone and is incomplete. Among roughly 100,000 clones listed, around 89% were seen once. Sequencing input: blood. The receptors come from a man aged 25-45 years in good health.

The chain uses TRBV5-6 and TRBJ2-2, with TRBD1 as a possible D gene (6 bases). The V gene lost 2 bases and the J gene lost 10 bases, with 9 bases spanning the gap. The V gene's germline CDR1 is SGHDT and CDR2 YYEEEE. CDR3 length: 12 residues. The DNA of the CDR3 is TGTGCCAGCAGCTTCGCAGGGGTGGAGCTGTTTTTT. The encoded protein is CASSFAGVELFF.

CDR3: CASSQSSGEQYF. The CDR3 DNA sequence: TGTGCCAGCAGCCAGAGTAGCGGGGAGCAGTACTTC. The V gene is TRBV14, the J gene TRBJ2-7, with TRBD2 matching 7 bases. Unmatched junction bases numbered 3, after V lost 3 bases and J lost 7 bases. The CDR3 sequence is 12 residues long. CDR1 SGHDN and CDR2 FVKESK come from the germline V gene.

The chain carries TRBV5-6 and TRBJ2-2; weak D call: TRBD2 (5 bases). The CDR3 is made up of 17 amino acids. V gave up 0 bases and J gave up 0 bases, with 12 bases separating them. In germline, CDR1 is SGHDT, CDR2 YYEEEE. CDR3 in amino acids: CASSLAGVRANTGELFF. The CDR3 DNA is TGTGCCAGCAGCTTGGCCGGGGTTCGGGCGAACACCGGGGAGCTGTTTTTT.

This sequence joins TRBV2 and TRBJ1-2; D gene ambiguous. The germline V gene has CDR1 SNHLY and CDR2 FYNNEI. The CDR3 runs to 12 residues. Trimming took off 5 bases at V and 4 bases at J, with 8 bases between the two ends. The DNA for the CDR3 is TGTGCCAGCAGTAGGGATGGCTATGGCTACACCTTC. It codes for CASSRDGYGYTF.

This chain links TRBV7-2 with TRBJ1-3; 8 bases fit TRBD1. The germline V gene has CDR1 SGHTA and CDR2 FQGNSA. Trimming removed 2 bases from V and 2 bases from J; junction bases left unmatched: 2. The CDR3 has 15 residues. In DNA form, the CDR3 reads TGTGCCAGCAGCTTATCAGGGGGCGCTGGAAACACCATATATTTT. Amino acids: CASSLSGGAGNTIYF.

The V gene is TRBV18, the J gene TRBJ2-7; 9 bases line up with TRBD2. Losses at the gene ends were 9 bases for V and 6 bases for J; bases not matched to a gene: 12. The CDR3 runs to 14 residues. Germline loops: CDR1 KGHSH, CDR2 LQKENI. The CDR3 sequence: CASEDLAGILEQYF. In DNA, the CDR3 is TGTGCCAGTGAAGACCTAGCGGGAATTCTCGAGCAGTACTTC. Drawing the rest from reference TRBV18 and TRBJ2-7, the complete variable domain is NAGVMQNPRHLVRRRGQEARLRCSPMKGHSHVYWYRQLPEEGLKFMVYLQKENIIDESGMPKERFSAEFPKEGPSILRIQQVVRGDSAAYFCASEDLAGILEQYFGPGTRLTVT.

V usage is TRBV6-2 or TRBV6-3 and J usage is TRBJ2-7; TRBD1 matches at 8 bases. The CDR3 totals 20 residues. Germline lookup yields CDR1 MNHEY and CDR2 SVGEGT. Unmatched junction bases numbered 21, after V lost 0 bases and J lost 5 bases. The CDR3 sequence is CASSYSIRQGTTESRHEQYF. CDR3 in DNA: TGTGCCAGCAGTTACTCGATCCGACAGGGGACAACGGAGTCGCGCCACGAGCAGTACTTC.

The rearrangement joins TRBV24-1 to TRBJ1-5, with D perhaps TRBD1 (6 bases). The CDR3 consists of 12 residues. V shed 10 bases and J shed 3 bases, with 9 bases lying between them. CDR1 is KGHDR, CDR2 SFDVKD, per germline. CDR3 DNA sequence: TGTGCCACTCAGGGGTTCAATCAGCCCCAGCATTTT. Its translation is CATQGFNQPQHF.

The chain links TRBV4-1 to TRBJ2-1; D possibly corresponds to TRBD2 (5 bases). The CDR3 consists of 15 residues. The germline V gene has CDR1 MGHRA and CDR2 YSYEKL. Trimming removed 0 bases at V and 6 bases at J, with 12 bases between. The CDR3 coding sequence is TGCGCCAGCAGCCAAGATCTCGGGGTCGGCAATGAGCAGTTCTTC. Amino acids: CASSQDLGVGNEQFF.

Points on this clone: The junction does not match germline at one end; this may be a read error. This chain uses TRBV4-1 with TRBJ2-5; TRBD1 is a possible D gene (5 bases). Looked up from germline, CDR1 is MGHRA and CDR2 is YSYEKL. The CDR3 is 13 amino acids. For the CDR3, the DNA is TGCGCCAGCAGCCAAGTAGTAGGGGTCCAAGCTGACTTC. It encodes CASSQVVGVQADF.

The genes are TRBV6-2 or TRBV6-3 and TRBJ1-1; no clear D gene. Trimming took off 6 bases at V and 4 bases at J, with 15 bases between the two ends. The CDR3 consists of 14 residues. CDR1 MNHEY and CDR2 SVGEGT come from the germline V gene. CDR3: CASSYSQDATEAFF. CDR3 nucleotide sequence: TGTGCCAGCAGCTATAGTCAGGACGCCACTGAAGCTTTCTTT.

The rearrangement links TRBV6-5 to TRBJ2-5, with D perhaps matching TRBD1 or TRBD2 (7 bases each). V was pared by 8 bases and J by 5 bases, with 18 bases between. Germline lookup yields CDR1 MNHEY and CDR2 SVGAGI. The CDR3 contains 14 residues. The CDR3 coding sequence is TGTGCCAGCGGGAGGGGGCCGGACCCGGAGACCCAGTACTTC. It is translated as CASGRGPDPETQYF.

The count of this clone is one. The chain's CDR3 is CASSRGGSLTDTQYF. CDR3 nucleotides: TGCGCCAGCAGCCGGGGCGGGAGTTTAACAGATACGCAGTATTTT. This chain joins TRBV4-3 and TRBJ2-3; 7 bases line up with TRBD2. In germline, CDR1 is LGHNA, CDR2 YSLEER. The V gene end was trimmed by 4 bases and the J gene end by 3 bases; junction bases not matched to a gene: 7. CDR3 length: 15 amino acids.

V gene TRBV19 combines with J gene TRBJ2-3; 8 bases align to TRBD2. Germline assignment: CDR1 LNHDA and CDR2 SQIVND (reference sequence). The CDR3 covers 15 residues. V trimming: 5 bases; J trimming: 2 bases; junction bases outside the gene matches: 6. CDR3 residues: CASSRSGSLTDTQYF. The DNA of the CDR3 is TGTGCCAGTAGTCGCAGCGGGAGTCTCACAGATACGCAGTATTTT.